These 10 T cell receptor beta chains originate from one sample sequenced in a study of technical replicates of blood from a few donors. The repertoire was sequenced with immunoSEQ multiplex PCR; TCRdb's copy has only in-frame clones and lacks some. In the table there are 65,000 to 90,000 clones, approximately 86% of which are singletons. The sample taken for sequencing was PBMCs. Receptors originate from a human donor in good health. Some clones in this sample may be carry-over from other donors' samples.

This clone was observed a few times. The V gene is TRBV5-5, the J gene TRBJ2-7, with 7 nucleotides matching TRBD1. This CDR3 has 13 amino acids. CDR1 and CDR2 from the germline V gene are SGHKS and YYEKEE (reference sequence). The trim removed 0 bases at V and 7 bases at J, leaving 4 bases unmatched. The chain's CDR3 is CASSLEDRWEQYF. Here the CDR3 DNA reads TGTGCCAGCAGCTTGGAGGACAGGTGGGAGCAGTACTTC.

The gene calls are TRBV7-2 and TRBJ1-2, with TRBD1 as a possible D gene (6 bases). The CDR3 consists of 14 residues. The ends were cut back, 5 bases at V and 8 bases at J, with 18 bases in the middle. Looked up from germline, CDR1 is SGHTA and CDR2 is FQGNSA. The CDR3 spells CASSISGGARGYTF. Here the CDR3 DNA reads TGTGCCAGCAGCATTAGCGGGGGGGCGAGGGGCTACACCTTC.

This sequence joins TRBV4-1 and TRBJ2-5, with D unclear. The CDR3 has 14 residues. V was shortened by 0 bases and J by 3 bases, with 8 bases between the two germline ends. Germline CDR1 and CDR2: MGHRA and YSYEKL. CDR3 residues: CASSQDWPEETQYF. CDR3 coding DNA: TGCGCCAGCAGCCAAGATTGGCCCGAAGAGACCCAGTACTTC.

This clone was counted only a few times. A read error may account for a junction end that differs from germline. J is TRBJ1-1 and V is TRBV5-1, with D possibly TRBD1 on 6 matching bases. CDR1 SGHRS and CDR2 YFSETQ come from the germline V gene. CDR3 length: 14 amino acids. The CDR3 region has the DNA TGCGCCAGCAGGTTGGGACAACTGAACACTGAAGCTTTCTTT. Residues: CASRLGQLNTEAFF. The full variable domain, completed using reference TRBV5-1 and TRBJ1-1, is KAGVTQTPRYLIKTRGQQVTLSCSPISGHRSVSWYQQTPGQGLQFLFEYFSETQRNKGNFPGRFSGRQFSNSRSEMNVSTLELGDSALYLCASRLGQLNTEAFFGQGTRLTVV.

This chain joins TRBV18 and TRBJ1-3, with D possibly TRBD1 on 5 matching bases. From germline, CDR1 is KGHSH and CDR2 LQKENI. Between the trimmed V and J ends, which lost 6 bases and 2 bases, there was a span of 17 bases. The CDR3 has 16 amino acids. CDR3 in DNA: TGTGCCAGCTCGTCTACCACGGGGGGAGCTGGAAACACCATATATTTT. It is translated as CASSSTTGGAGNTIYF.

The gene calls are TRBV5-1 and TRBJ2-1, with 14 bases aligning to TRBD2. Looked up from germline, CDR1 is SGHRS and CDR2 is YFSETQ. V lost 0 bases and J lost 8; bases outside the gene matches: 4. The CDR3 contains 16 residues. Here the CDR3 DNA reads TGCGCCAGCAGCTTGGCCGGGACTAGCGGGAGTTATGAGCAGTTCTTC. This encodes CASSLAGTSGSYEQFF. Combining the CDR3 with reference TRBV5-1 and TRBJ2-1 gives the whole variable domain KAGVTQTPRYLIKTRGQQVTLSCSPISGHRSVSWYQQTPGQGLQFLFEYFSETQRNKGNFPGRFSGRQFSNSRSEMNVSTLELGDSALYLCASSLAGTSGSYEQFFGPGTRLTVL.

This clone appeared a few times. This chain joins TRBV14 and TRBJ1-6; 11 bases are shared with TRBD1. The germline V gene has CDR1 SGHDN and CDR2 FVKESK. CDR3 size: 15 residues. V gave up 5 bases and J gave up 10 bases; unmatched junction bases: 7. DNA for the CDR3: TGTGCCAGCAGCAGTAACCGGGACAGGGGGTCACCCCTCCACTTT. Its translation: CASSSNRDRGSPLHF.

The chain recombines TRBV27 with TRBJ1-2; D is unresolved. This CDR3 region has 12 residues. V lost 4 bases to trimming and J lost 8 bases, with 11 bases between them. Per germline, CDR1 MNHEY and CDR2 SMNVEV (reference sequence). The CDR3 DNA reads as TGTGCCAGCAGTTCCGACGGGAAGGGCTACACCTTC. This encodes CASSSDGKGYTF.

The genes are TRBV4-3 and TRBJ1-1; possibly TRBD1 for D (6 bases). This CDR3 spans 17 amino acids. CDR1 and CDR2 from the germline V gene are LGHNA and YSLEER. V lost 0 bases and J 10 bases, leaving 24 bases between the germline ends. The DNA for the CDR3 is TGCGCCAGCAGCCAAGATAGGGGTTCGTATGGGGGCGTGGGAGCTTTCTTT. Protein product: CASSQDRGSYGGVGAFF.

J is TRBJ2-3 and V is TRBV4-3, with TRBD2 matching over 7 bases. V dropped 1 base and J dropped 6; count of bases not matched to a gene: 10. This CDR3 spans 16 amino acids. Germline CDR1 and CDR2: LGHNA and YSLEER. CDR3 DNA: TGCGCCAGCAGCCAAGCGAGTGGACTAGGGAGTGATACGCAGTATTTT. Translated, it gives CASSQASGLGSDTQYF.